These 19 T cell receptor beta chains were all obtained from the same sample, sequenced in a study of cytomegalovirus exposure and HLA in healthy donors. The study ran its PCR with 60 Vbeta and 13 Jbeta primers. Assay used: immunoSEQ multiplex PCR; TCRdb lists only in-frame clones, some missing. The data contain about 130,000 clones, around three quarters of them seen just once; the ten biggest clones take up about 2.6%. Sequencing input: PBMCs. The receptor source for this set is a woman aged 55-69 years in good health and CMV-seropositive.

V gene TRBV5-4 combines with J gene TRBJ1-2, with 9 positions matching TRBD1. This CDR3 spans 13 amino acids. The J segment lost 8 bases and the V segment lost 4 bases, leaving 6 bases of the junction unmatched. Germline V gene lookup returns CDR1 SGHNT and CDR2 YYREEE (reference sequence). The DNA of the CDR3 is TGTGCCAGCAGCCCGGGACAGGGATCGGGCTACACCTTC. As protein: CASSPGQGSGYTF.

This sequence joins TRBV25-1 and TRBJ2-2; a weak D match, TRBD2 (6 bases). This CDR3 has 13 residues. Germline values: CDR1 MGHDK, CDR2 SYGVNS. Between the trimmed V and J ends, which lost 6 bases and 4 bases, there was a span of 9 bases. The CDR3 DNA reads TGTGCCAGCAGGCAGGGAGGCACCGGGGAGCTGTTTTTT. Residues: CASRQGGTGELFF.

The J gene is TRBJ2-1, the V gene TRBV9; no definite D call. V shed 4 bases and J shed 7 bases, with 9 bases lying between them. Germline assignment: CDR1 SGDLS and CDR2 YYNGEE. There are 12 residues in the CDR3. In DNA form, the CDR3 reads TGTGCCAGCAGCCCAGTCCAGAATGAGCAGTTCTTC. Its protein is CASSPVQNEQFF.

This clone has only one observation. This may stem from a read error, because a much larger clone lies one nucleotide away. This sequence joins TRBV6-5 and TRBJ1-2, with 10 bases lining up with TRBD1. The CDR3 loop spans 13 amino acids. Germline CDR1 MNHEY, CDR2 SVGAGI. V lost 6 bases, J lost 6 bases, and 4 bases stayed unmatched. CDR3 nucleotide sequence: TGTGCCAGCAGCCCCGGGACAGGGGATGGCTACACCTTC. As protein: CASSPGTGDGYTF.

This chain uses TRBV11-1 with TRBJ2-1; 7 bases fit TRBD2. The trim removed 2 bases at V and 10 bases at J, leaving 11 bases unmatched. Germline lookup yields CDR1 SGHAT and CDR2 FQDESV (reference sequence). The CDR3 runs 15 residues. CDR3 sequence (DNA): TGTGCCAGCAGCTTACGGGCGGCCCGGGGAGGGGAGCAGTTCTTC. Its translation is CASSLRAARGGEQFF. Complete variable domain (other parts from reference TRBV11-1 and TRBJ2-1): EAEVAQSPRYKITEKSQAVAFWCDPISGHATLYWYRQILGQGPELLVQFQDESVVDDSQLPKDRFSAERLKGVDSTLKIQPAELGDSAMYLCASSLRAARGGEQFFGPGTRLTVL.

The V and J genes are TRBV7-9 and TRBJ1-1, with 7 bases identical to TRBD1. The CDR3 runs to 13 residues. The junction had 7 bases not matched to a gene; V was cut back by 4 bases and J by 8 bases. CDR1 is SEHNR, CDR2 FQNEAQ, per germline (reference sequence). The DNA for the CDR3 is TGTGCCAGCAGCTCTAATACAGGGGACGAAGCTTTCTTT. Translated, it gives CASSSNTGDEAFF.

A single count supports this clone. V is TRBV7-8 and J is TRBJ1-1; TRBD1 agrees at 8 bases. The V gene's germline CDR1 is SGHVS and CDR2 FQNEAQ. V lost 1 base, J lost 5 bases, and 6 bases stayed unmatched. This CDR3 has 15 amino acids. The CDR3 region has the DNA TGTGCCAGCAGCTTAGGAGGGACAGGAAATACTGAAGCTTTCTTT. This translates into CASSLGGTGNTEAFF.

This clone occurred a few times. As DNA, the CDR3 is TGTGCCAGTAGTATAGTTGACAGGGCCGGGGAGCTGTTTTTT. Its protein product is CASSIVDRAGELFF. The rearrangement uses TRBV19 and TRBJ2-2, with 7 nucleotides matching TRBD1. Germline V gene sequence: CDR1 LNHDA, CDR2 SQIVND (reference sequence). The CDR3 is made up of 14 amino acids. J gave up 6 bases and V 1 base, and 2 bases lay outside the gene matches.

V usage is TRBV7-9 and J usage is TRBJ1-6; possible D gene TRBD1, 6 bases. Germline assignment: CDR1 SEHNR and CDR2 FQNEAQ (reference sequence). V shed 5 bases and J shed 10 bases, with 18 bases lying between them. This CDR3 is 15 amino acids long. The CDR3 is CASSPSGRGNSPLHF. The DNA for the CDR3 is TGTGCCAGCAGCCCGTCGGGCAGGGGAAACTCACCCCTCCACTTT.

In DNA form, the CDR3 reads TGTGCCACCAGCAGAGGGGTTGATACAGGCCTTGAAGCTTTCTTT. Its translation is CATSRGVDTGLEAFF. J is TRBJ1-1 and V is TRBV15, with D possibly matching TRBD1 (5 bases). The V gene lost 1 base and the J gene lost 7 bases, with 16 bases spanning the gap. CDR1 is LNHNV, CDR2 YYDKDF, per germline (reference sequence). The CDR3 is made up of 15 amino acids.

CDR3 sequence: CASSPPLAGAQETQYF. CDR3 DNA: TGCGCCAGCAGCCCACCACTAGCGGGGGCACAAGAGACCCAGTACTTC. V is TRBV5-1 and J is TRBJ2-5, with 11 bases lining up with TRBD2. The CDR3 extends over 16 amino acids. V gave up 4 bases and J gave up 2 bases; unmatched junction bases: 7. From germline, CDR1 is SGHRS and CDR2 YFSETQ.

In the case of this clone: Other DNA variants within this sample encode the same CDR3. This chain links TRBV18 with TRBJ2-7; the match to TRBD1 covers 10 bases. Germline V gene data show CDR1 as KGHSH and CDR2 as LQKENI. Trimming took 3 bases from V and 4 from J; bases not matched to a gene: 3. This CDR3 contains 14 residues. Here the CDR3 reads CASSPGTGVYEQYF. The CDR3 bases are TGTGCCAGCTCACCCGGGACAGGGGTTTACGAGCAGTACTTC.

The chain combines TRBV7-2 with TRBJ2-1; D might be TRBD2 (7 bases). V dropped 3 bases and J dropped 3 bases, with 15 bases sitting between them. In germline, CDR1 is SGHTA, CDR2 FQGNSA. This CDR3 region has 16 residues. CDR3 amino acids: CASSFGGGRYYNEQFF. CDR3 bases: TGTGCCAGCAGCTTTGGCGGGGGCCGGTACTACAATGAGCAGTTCTTC.

Comment on this clone: This sample also contains other DNA sequences that code for the same CDR3. The chain has TRBV7-9 and TRBJ2-7, with 10 bases aligning to TRBD2. V shed 5 bases, J shed 5 bases, and the junction held 12 bases outside the gene matches. Germline V lookup: CDR1 SEHNR, CDR2 FQNEAQ (reference sequence). This CDR3 comprises 16 residues. The CDR3 sequence: CASSPPPSGGADEQYF. DNA for the CDR3: TGTGCCAGCAGCCCGCCCCCGAGCGGGGGGGCCGACGAGCAGTACTTC.

The V gene is TRBV13, the J gene TRBJ1-6; perhaps TRBD1 as D (6 bases). V was cut by 2 bases and J by 13 bases, with 18 bases left in between. There are 15 residues in the CDR3. The V gene's germline CDR1 is PRHDT and CDR2 FYEKMQ (reference sequence). The CDR3 nucleotides are TGTGCCAGCAGCTTAAAGGACAGCGGATATTTCCCCCTCCACTTT. The encoded protein is CASSLKDSGYFPLHF.

In nucleotides, the CDR3 is TGTGCCAGCAGCTCAGGGGGGACTCACTCTGGAAACACCATATATTTT. Translating gives CASSSGGTHSGNTIYF. The chain joins TRBV11-3 to TRBJ1-3, with 7 bases aligning to TRBD1. The CDR3 is made up of 16 amino acids. Unmatched junction bases numbered 6, after V lost 4 bases and J lost 0 bases. CDR1 is SGHNT and CDR2 is YENEEA in the germline V gene. The full variable domain, completed using reference TRBV11-3 and TRBJ1-3, is EAGVVQSPRYKIIEKKQPVAFWCNPISGHNTLYWYLQNLGQGPELLIRYENEEAVDDSQLPKDRFSAERLKGVDSTLKIQPAELGDSAVYLCASSSGGTHSGNTIYFGEGSWLTVV.

In its sample, this clone was seen a few times. The sample holds other DNA sequences that translate to the same CDR3. The rearrangement links TRBV15 to TRBJ1-3, with 7 bases identical to TRBD1. This CDR3 has 15 amino acids. After removal of 2 bases from V and 1 base from J, the junction contained 2 bases not matched to a gene. CDR1 is LNHNV and CDR2 is YYDKDF in the germline V gene (reference sequence). The CDR3 loop reads CATSRSGGSGNTIYF. The CDR3 nucleotides are TGTGCCACCAGCAGATCAGGGGGGTCTGGAAACACCATATATTTT. Full variable domain (remainder filled in from reference TRBV15 and TRBJ1-3): DAMVIQNPRYQVTQFGKPVTLSCSQTLNHNVMYWYQQKSSQAPKLLFHYYDKDFNNEADTPDNFQSRRPNTSFCFLDIRSPGLGDTAMYLCATSRSGGSGNTIYFGEGSWLTVV.

The chain has TRBV5-1 and TRBJ1-2, with D possibly TRBD1 on 6 matching bases. Germline CDR1 is SGHRS and CDR2 is YFSETQ. The CDR3 contains 16 residues. With 0 bases removed from V and 0 bases from J, the gap between germline ends came to 12 bases. This CDR3 reads CASSLAGTTANYGYTF. The CDR3 DNA reads as TGCGCCAGCAGCTTGGCCGGGACAACGGCTAACTATGGCTACACCTTC. Using reference TRBV5-1 and TRBJ1-2 for the parts outside the CDR3, the full variable domain is KAGVTQTPRYLIKTRGQQVTLSCSPISGHRSVSWYQQTPGQGLQFLFEYFSETQRNKGNFPGRFSGRQFSNSRSEMNVSTLELGDSALYLCASSLAGTTANYGYTFGSGTRLTVV.

V is TRBV4-1 and J is TRBJ2-5; 8 positions match TRBD1. The J call may be faulty, since TRBJ2-7 better matches the DNA end. The CDR3 totals 15 residues. Germline-derived CDR1 and CDR2 are MGHRA and YSYEKL. This CDR3 is CASSQGTGRSNEQYF. The CDR3 DNA reads as TGCGCCAGCAGCCAAGGGACAGGGCGTTCTAACGAGCAGTACTTC.